A selection of T cell receptor beta chains follows, all from one sample in a study of regulatory T cells in long-lasting Graves disease. TCRdb reanalysed the multiplex PCR reads using MiXCR and keeps one entry per CDR3 protein. Of 680,000 or so distinct CDR3 sequences in the sample, about 16% were seen once. The same specimen was also included in a second study, on T cells in Graves' hyperthyroidism and ophthalmopathy.

This material consisted of peripheral blood mononuclear cells (PBMCs), taken at new diagnosis, from a patient treated with antithyroid drugs. The receptor set was obtained from a woman in her twenties or thirties with Graves disease. Both conserved end residues are part of each CDR3. The order of the fields is J gene, V gene, D gene, CDR3 length, clone size, CDR3 DNA, CDR3 protein. The D gene is left open where the match is weak. Not every row has a clone size; where given, it reads once, few, many or a size class.

j_gene: TRBJ2-7
v_gene: TRBV11-2
d_gene: TRBD1
len: 15
abundance: many
CDR3nt: TGTGCCAGCAGCTTAGATAAGTGGACAGGGTACGAGCAGTACTTC
CDR3aa: CASSLDKWTGYEQYF

j_gene: TRBJ2-2
v_gene: TRBV5-8
d_gene: -
len: 15
abundance: -
CDR3nt: TGTGCCAGCAGCCCCGGGACCGAGGAAGCCGGGGAGCTGTTTTTT
CDR3aa: CASSPGTEEAGELFF

j_gene: TRBJ2-1
v_gene: TRBV28
d_gene: TRBD1
len: 21
abundance: many
CDR3nt: TGTGCCAGCAGTTTATTTCCAGGGAATCCGTCAGGGGGTTCCCTCTACAATGAGCAGTTCTTC
CDR3aa: CASSLFPGNPSGGSLYNEQFF

j_gene: TRBJ2-7
v_gene: TRBV7-9
d_gene: TRBD2
len: 17
abundance: many
CDR3nt: TGTGCCAGCAGCTTTCGTGAGCGGGAGGTCGGGGCCTACGAGCAGTACTTC
CDR3aa: CASSFREREVGAYEQYF

j_gene: TRBJ2-7
v_gene: TRBV28
d_gene: TRBD1
len: 15
abundance: -
CDR3nt: TGTGCCAGCAGTTCATCCGGGACAGGGGAAAGGGAGCAGTACTTC
CDR3aa: CASSSSGTGEREQYF

j_gene: TRBJ2-3
v_gene: TRBV20-1
d_gene: -
len: 13
abundance: many
CDR3nt: TGCAGTGCTAGAGAGGGCAGCACAGATACGCAGTATTTT
CDR3aa: CSAREGSTDTQYF

j_gene: TRBJ1-2
v_gene: TRBV12-3/TRBV12-4
d_gene: TRBD1
len: 19
abundance: many
CDR3nt: TGTGCCAGCAGTCCCAATAGCGCCGGGACAGGGGGCAGGTTGCGGGTCTACACCTTC
CDR3aa: CASSPNSAGTGGRLRVYTF

j_gene: TRBJ2-5
v_gene: TRBV6-7
d_gene: TRBD1
len: 16
abundance: -
CDR3nt: TGTGCCAGCAGTTACTTAAAAGGACAGGCCCAAGAGACCCAGTACTTC
CDR3aa: CASSYLKGQAQETQYF

j_gene: TRBJ1-1
v_gene: TRBV2
d_gene: -
len: 14
abundance: many
CDR3nt: TGTGCCAGCAGCCCTAGGGGGGATAACTTTGAAGCTTTCTTT
CDR3aa: CASSPRGDNFEAFF

j_gene: TRBJ2-3
v_gene: TRBV10-1
d_gene: -
len: 15
abundance: many
CDR3nt: TGCGCCAGCAGTGACCGGAGGGGGTCCACAGATACGCAGTATTTT
CDR3aa: CASSDRRGSTDTQYF

j_gene: TRBJ2-7
v_gene: TRBV7-9
d_gene: TRBD2
len: 15
abundance: -
CDR3nt: TGTGCCAGCAGACCCGGGACTAGCGGATCCTACGAGCAGTACTTC
CDR3aa: CASRPGTSGSYEQYF

j_gene: TRBJ1-2
v_gene: TRBV9
d_gene: TRBD1
len: 15
abundance: few
CDR3nt: TGTGCCAGCAGCGTAGGAGGGGACAGGGGGTACGGCTACACCTTC
CDR3aa: CASSVGGDRGYGYTF

j_gene: TRBJ2-6
v_gene: TRBV12-3/TRBV12-4
d_gene: TRBD1
len: 16
abundance: few
CDR3nt: TGTGCCACAAACGACAGGGCCGTCTCTGGGGCCAACGTCCTGACTTTC
CDR3aa: CATNDRAVSGANVLTF

j_gene: TRBJ2-7
v_gene: TRBV6-1
d_gene: -
len: 12
abundance: -
CDR3nt: TGTGCCAGCAGTGAGTCAGGGCACGAGCAGTACTTC
CDR3aa: CASSESGHEQYF

j_gene: TRBJ2-1
v_gene: TRBV20-1
d_gene: -
len: 16
abundance: few
CDR3nt: TGCAGTGCTAGACTTCTTAATCTAGAAAACTACAATGAGCAGTTCTTC
CDR3aa: CSARLLNLENYNEQFF

j_gene: TRBJ1-6
v_gene: TRBV7-2
d_gene: -
len: 15
abundance: -
CDR3nt: TGTGCCAGCAGCTTAGTGTTCAGAACCAATTCACCCCTCCACTTT
CDR3aa: CASSLVFRTNSPLHF

j_gene: TRBJ1-2
v_gene: TRBV20-1
d_gene: -
len: 12
abundance: -
CDR3nt: TGCAGTAAACCGGCGGCTAACTATGGCTACACCTTC
CDR3aa: CSKPAANYGYTF

j_gene: TRBJ2-1
v_gene: TRBV2
d_gene: TRBD1
len: 14
abundance: many
CDR3nt: TGTGCCAGTATCCGGGACAGGGTCACCAATGAGCAGTTCTTC
CDR3aa: CASIRDRVTNEQFF

j_gene: TRBJ1-1
v_gene: TRBV30
d_gene: -
len: 13
abundance: many
CDR3nt: TGTGCGCAAAGTGGGGGCGCGAACACTGAAGCTTTCTTT
CDR3aa: CAQSGGANTEAFF

j_gene: TRBJ1-2
v_gene: TRBV6-2/TRBV6-3
d_gene: -
len: 11
abundance: many
CDR3nt: TGTGCCAGCAGTGCGACAGGTGGCTACACCTTC
CDR3aa: CASSATGGYTF

j_gene: TRBJ2-2
v_gene: TRBV19
d_gene: TRBD2
len: 17
abundance: few
CDR3nt: TGTGCCAGCAGTTCGGGACTAGCGGGAGGGCCAGGCGGGGAGCTGTTTTTT
CDR3aa: CASSSGLAGGPGGELFF

j_gene: TRBJ2-7
v_gene: TRBV10-3
d_gene: TRBD1
len: 14
abundance: few
CDR3nt: TGTGCCATCAGTGACGGACAGGGTATATACGAGCAGTACTTC
CDR3aa: CAISDGQGIYEQYF

j_gene: TRBJ2-1
v_gene: TRBV30
d_gene: -
len: 14
abundance: -
CDR3nt: TGTGCCTGGCGCCCCGGGACTCACAACAATGAGCAGTTCTTC
CDR3aa: CAWRPGTHNNEQFF

j_gene: TRBJ1-1
v_gene: TRBV2
d_gene: -
len: 14
abundance: many
CDR3nt: TGTGCCAGCAGGGTCGGGGGGCTTGACACTGAAGCTTTCTTT
CDR3aa: CASRVGGLDTEAFF

j_gene: TRBJ2-1
v_gene: TRBV19
d_gene: -
len: 13
abundance: -
CDR3nt: TGTGCCAGTGCTAGGGGAGCGCCCAATGAGCAGTTCTTC
CDR3aa: CASARGAPNEQFF

j_gene: TRBJ2-1
v_gene: TRBV20-1
d_gene: TRBD2
len: 13
abundance: few
CDR3nt: TGCAGTCCAAGCCCCGACGGGGGGTATGAGCAGTTCTTC
CDR3aa: CSPSPDGGYEQFF

j_gene: TRBJ1-1
v_gene: TRBV20-1
d_gene: -
len: 14
abundance: many
CDR3nt: TGCAGTGCTCCAAGAAGGAGGATGAACACTGAAGCTTTCTTT
CDR3aa: CSAPRRRMNTEAFF

j_gene: TRBJ2-7
v_gene: TRBV11-2
d_gene: TRBD2
len: 15
abundance: few
CDR3nt: TGTGCCAGCAGCTACCGGCTGACGGGAGGGGACGAGCAGTACTTC
CDR3aa: CASSYRLTGGDEQYF

j_gene: TRBJ2-3
v_gene: TRBV12-5
d_gene: TRBD1
len: 15
abundance: -
CDR3nt: TGTGCTAGTGGTTTCGGGACAGGGGTTGCAGATACGCAGTATTTT
CDR3aa: CASGFGTGVADTQYF

j_gene: TRBJ2-4
v_gene: TRBV3-1
d_gene: -
len: 12
abundance: -
CDR3nt: TGTGCCAGCAGCCAAGACGAAAACATTCAGTACTTC
CDR3aa: CASSQDENIQYF

j_gene: TRBJ1-2
v_gene: TRBV30
d_gene: -
len: 12
abundance: few
CDR3nt: TGTGCCTGGAGTGTAAGTTCGAATGGCTACACCTTC
CDR3aa: CAWSVSSNGYTF

j_gene: TRBJ2-7
v_gene: TRBV20-1
d_gene: -
len: 10
abundance: many
CDR3nt: TGCGCCACGTCGGGGTACGAGCAGTACTTC
CDR3aa: CATSGYEQYF

j_gene: TRBJ2-3
v_gene: TRBV29-1
d_gene: TRBD2
len: 15
abundance: many
CDR3nt: TGCAGCGTTGAAGGACTAGCGGCTAGCACAGATACGCAGTATTTT
CDR3aa: CSVEGLAASTDTQYF

j_gene: TRBJ2-7
v_gene: TRBV25-1
d_gene: -
len: 15
abundance: few
CDR3nt: TGTGCCAGCAGTGCATCAGGGTGGCAGGGTAACGAGCAGTACTTC
CDR3aa: CASSASGWQGNEQYF

j_gene: TRBJ2-1
v_gene: TRBV15
d_gene: -
len: 16
abundance: many
CDR3nt: TGTGCCACCAGCAGGGATCGGCAGGGCCAGCGAGGGGAGCAGTTCTTC
CDR3aa: CATSRDRQGQRGEQFF

j_gene: TRBJ1-1
v_gene: TRBV30
d_gene: -
len: 13
abundance: many
CDR3nt: TGTGCCTGGAGTCGGAGGGGTGGAACTGAAGCTTTCTTT
CDR3aa: CAWSRRGGTEAFF